This T cell receptor beta chain stems from a study of beta chain features in type 1 diabetes. Findings and limits, study-wide: In type 1 diabetes patients, VDJ junctions had fewer insertions; deletions at these junctions were more frequent. Shortening that was moderate but significant affected the TCRB CDR3s of Type 1 diabetes patients in all four CD4+ subsets.

The sample holds a few counts of this clone. Its specificity is not known. Each population that was sorted was more than 98% pure. Between the trimmed V and J ends, which lost 4 bases and 5 bases, there was a span of 9 bases. This CDR3 region has 12 residues. Looked up from germline, CDR1 is LGHNA and CDR2 is YNFKEQ. Expressed TCRB transcripts got sequenced, as all isolated RNA was reverse transcribed. Sequencing of naive, central memory and regulatory T cell samples gave an average of about 3.9 million reads. Some clones are missing from TCRdb's copy, which holds only in-frame ones; the method was immunoSEQ multiplex PCR. The sample contains 350,000 to 450,000 clones, over 12% of which appear only once.

Sequencing was carried out using naive CD4+ T cells from blood. This sequence was found in a woman under 30 in good health. The genes are TRBV4-2 and TRBJ2-7, with TRBD2 as a possible D gene (5 bases). The CDR3 loop is CASSPTGNEQYF. In nucleotides, the CDR3 is TGTGCCAGCAGCCCCACGGGGAACGAGCAGTACTTC.